What follows is one TCR beta chain and its context. This record comes from a study of blood T cell repertoires in COVID-19. Across the study: Sources were T cells, B-cell-depleted T cells, or PBMCs; the material itself was cDNA or gDNA.

CDR1 is LNHDA and CDR2 is SQIVND in the germline V gene (reference sequence). This CDR3 spans 18 amino acids. The V and J ends lost 4 bases and 6 bases, in that order; junction bases with no gene match: 17. Repertoires were generated with immunoSEQ multiplex PCR, while TCRdb's copy carries only in-frame clones and drops some. Altogether around 200,000 clones are present, 80% to 90% being singletons, with the ten largest covering roughly 8.2%. Sequencing input: peripheral blood. The rearrangement joins TRBV19 to TRBJ1-5, with TRBD1 matching over 8 bases. The sequence came from a woman aged 45 to 65 with acute or convalescent COVID-19. CDR3 bases: TGTGCCAGTAGTACCGGGCGGTGGGCTCAGGGGGCGATTCAGCCCCAGCATTTT. Its translation is CASSTGRWAQGAIQPQHF.